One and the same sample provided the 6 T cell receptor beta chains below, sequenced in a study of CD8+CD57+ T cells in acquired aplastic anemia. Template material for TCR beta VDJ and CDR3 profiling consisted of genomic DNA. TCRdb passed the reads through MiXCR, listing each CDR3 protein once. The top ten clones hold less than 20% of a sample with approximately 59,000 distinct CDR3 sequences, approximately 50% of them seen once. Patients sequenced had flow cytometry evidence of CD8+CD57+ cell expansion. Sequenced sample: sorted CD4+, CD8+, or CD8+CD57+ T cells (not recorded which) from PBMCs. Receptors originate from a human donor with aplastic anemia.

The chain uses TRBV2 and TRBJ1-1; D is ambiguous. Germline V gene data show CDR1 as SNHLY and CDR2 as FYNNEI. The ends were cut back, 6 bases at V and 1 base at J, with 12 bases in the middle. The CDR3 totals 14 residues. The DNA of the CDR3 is TGTGCCAGCAGCACGTCGGGCCAGAACACTGAAGCTTTCTTT. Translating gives CASSTSGQNTEAFF.

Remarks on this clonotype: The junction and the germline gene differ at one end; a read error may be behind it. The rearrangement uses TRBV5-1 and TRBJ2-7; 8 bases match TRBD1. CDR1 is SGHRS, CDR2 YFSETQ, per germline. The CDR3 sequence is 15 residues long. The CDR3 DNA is TGTGCCAGCAGCTTGATTCATGGCAGGGGGCTCGAGCAGTACTTC. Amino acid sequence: CASSLIHGRGLEQYF.

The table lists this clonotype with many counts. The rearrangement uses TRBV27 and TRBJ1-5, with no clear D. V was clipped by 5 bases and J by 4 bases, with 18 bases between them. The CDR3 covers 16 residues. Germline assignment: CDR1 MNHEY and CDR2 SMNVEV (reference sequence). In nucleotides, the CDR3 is TGTGCCAGCAGTCCCCGCGGAGGTCGTGCGAATCAGCCCCAGCATTTT. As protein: CASSPRGGRANQPQHF.

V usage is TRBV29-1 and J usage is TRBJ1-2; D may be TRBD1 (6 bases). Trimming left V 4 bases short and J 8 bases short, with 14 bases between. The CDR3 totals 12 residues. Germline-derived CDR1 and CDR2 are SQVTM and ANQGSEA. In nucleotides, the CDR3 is TGCAGCGTTGGGGGGCGGCCAGGGGGCTACACCTTC. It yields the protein CSVGGRPGGYTF.

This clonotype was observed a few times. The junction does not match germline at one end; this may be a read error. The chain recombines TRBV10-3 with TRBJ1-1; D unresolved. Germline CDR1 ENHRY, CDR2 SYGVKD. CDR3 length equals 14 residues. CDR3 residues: CATSEDGLNTEAFF. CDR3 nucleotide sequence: TGTGCCACCAGTGAGGACGGACTGAACACTGAAGCTTTCTTT.

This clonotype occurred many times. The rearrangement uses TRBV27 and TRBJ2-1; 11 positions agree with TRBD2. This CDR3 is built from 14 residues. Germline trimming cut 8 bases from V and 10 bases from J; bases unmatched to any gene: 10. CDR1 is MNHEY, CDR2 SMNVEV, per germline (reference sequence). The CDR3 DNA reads TGTGCCAGCCTTAGCGGGGGGGATATCAGGGAGCAGTTCTTC. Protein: CASLSGGDIREQFF.